These 14 T cell receptor beta chains originate from one sample sequenced in a study of cytomegalovirus exposure and HLA in healthy donors. The primer mix had 60 Vbeta and 13 Jbeta primers. Repertoires were generated with immunoSEQ multiplex PCR, while TCRdb's copy carries only in-frame clones and drops some. Here the sample spans tens of thousands of clones, 70% being singletons. The sequencing input was PBMCs. The receptors here all came from a woman in her sixties or seventies in good health and CMV-seropositive.

The V call is TRBV6-5, the J call TRBJ2-7; the D gene is possibly TRBD1 (5 bases). V gave up 7 bases and J gave up 6 bases, with 13 bases separating them. CDR1 and CDR2 from the germline V gene are MNHEY and SVGAGI. The CDR3 is 12 residues long. CDR3 loop: CASTRVLGEQYF. The CDR3 nucleotides are TGTGCCAGCACCAGGGTTTTAGGCGAGCAGTACTTC.

This clone occurred once. This chain links TRBV30 with TRBJ1-6, with a weak D call TRBD1 (5 bases). The CDR3 runs to 14 residues. Germline-derived CDR1 and CDR2 are GTSNPN and SVGIG (reference sequence). Deletions cut 3 bases from V and 9 bases from J, with 15 bases between. The CDR3 DNA follows: TGTGCCTGGAGGTCAGCAGGGCAAGCTTCACCCCTCCACTTT. Its translation: CAWRSAGQASPLHF. The whole variable domain, remainder taken from reference TRBV30 and TRBJ1-6, is SQTIHQWPATLVQPVGSPLSLECTVEGTSNPNLYWYRQAAGRGLQLLFYSVGIGQISSEVPQNLSASRPQDRQFILSSKKLLLSDSGFYLCAWRSAGQASPLHFGNGTRLTVT.

The CDR3 loop is CASSLAGGRWNEQFF. Here the CDR3 DNA reads TGTGCCAGCAGCTTAGCGGGGGGGCGGTGGAATGAGCAGTTCTTC. The V gene is TRBV7-8, the J gene TRBJ2-1, with a possible D match to TRBD2 (7 bases). CDR3 size: 15 residues. Germline V gene data show CDR1 as SGHVS and CDR2 as FQNEAQ. V lost 0 bases and J lost 7, with 13 bases in between.

In nucleotides, the CDR3 is TGTGCCAGCAGCCACGGACAGGCTCGGGCCACCGGGGAGCTGTTTTTT. The encoded protein is CASSHGQARATGELFF. The chain couples TRBV7-6 to TRBJ2-2, with 7 bases that match TRBD1. There are 16 residues in the CDR3. Germline V gene sequence: CDR1 SGHVS, CDR2 FNYEAQ. V lost 5 bases and J lost 4; bases outside the gene matches: 10. The full variable domain, completed using reference TRBV7-6 and TRBJ2-2, is GAGVSQSPRYKVTKRGQDVALRCDPISGHVSLYWYRQALGQGPEFLTYFNYEAQQDKSGLPNDRFSAERPEGSISTLTIQRTEQRDSAMYRCASSHGQARATGELFFGEGSRLTVL.

The V gene is TRBV5-1, the J gene TRBJ2-3; D possibly corresponds to TRBD2 (6 bases). This CDR3 spans 14 amino acids. Trimming took off 3 bases at V and 8 bases at J, with 16 bases between the two ends. The germline gives CDR1 SGHRS, CDR2 YFSETQ. This CDR3 reads CASSSGDGRGTQYF. The CDR3 region has the DNA TGCGCCAGCAGCTCTGGGGACGGGCGGGGTACGCAGTATTTT. The whole variable domain, filled in from reference TRBV5-1 and TRBJ2-3, reads KAGVTQTPRYLIKTRGQQVTLSCSPISGHRSVSWYQQTPGQGLQFLFEYFSETQRNKGNFPGRFSGRQFSNSRSEMNVSTLELGDSALYLCASSSGDGRGTQYFGPGTRLTVL.

The V gene is TRBV5-6, the J gene TRBJ2-7; 9 bases match TRBD2. V trimming: 4 bases; J trimming: 2 bases; junction bases outside the gene matches: 10. The germline gives CDR1 SGHDT, CDR2 YYEEEE. The CDR3 has 16 amino acids. CDR3 loop: CASSLGTSRGTYEQYF. In DNA, the CDR3 is TGTGCCAGCAGCCTCGGGACTAGCAGGGGGACCTACGAGCAGTACTTC.

This sequence joins TRBV30 and TRBJ1-1, with D tentatively TRBD1 (6 bases). CDR1 is GTSNPN and CDR2 is SVGIG in the germline V gene (reference sequence). The V end was cut by 2 bases, the J end by 1 base, with 11 bases between. This CDR3 is 14 amino acids long. Written as DNA, the CDR3 is TGTGCCTGGAGTCCAGGGGAAACGAACACTGAAGCTTTCTTT. Protein sequence: CAWSPGETNTEAFF.

This chain uses TRBV19 with TRBJ1-2, with 8 bases that match TRBD1. With V trimmed by 9 bases and J by 5 bases, 11 bases remained unmatched. This CDR3 is built from 14 residues. The germline V gene encodes CDR1 LNHDA and CDR2 SQIVND (reference sequence). The DNA for the CDR3 is TGTGCCAGCCGAAAAAGTACAGGGGGGTATGGCTACACCTTC. As protein: CASRKSTGGYGYTF.

This clone was counted a few times. Since a much larger clone is just one base distant, this may be a read error. The V and J genes are TRBV5-5 and TRBJ2-7, with 7 positions matching TRBD2. CDR1 SGHKS and CDR2 YYEKEE come from the germline V gene (reference sequence). The junction had 10 bases not matched to a gene; V was cut back by 2 bases and J by 2 bases. The CDR3 totals 16 residues. For the CDR3, the DNA is TGTGCCAGCAGCTTAGAGGCGGGGGTTCACCCCTACGAGCAGTACTTC. It is translated as CASSLEAGVHPYEQYF.

The V call is TRBV5-1, the J call TRBJ1-2, with 7 bases matching TRBD1. Losses at the gene ends were 7 bases for V and 3 bases for J; bases not matched to a gene: 3. Per the germline V gene, CDR1 is SGHRS and CDR2 is YFSETQ. The CDR3 length is 12 residues. This CDR3 is CASSGQDYGYTF. The CDR3 DNA sequence: TGCGCCAGCTCAGGACAGGACTATGGCTACACCTTC.

This chain connects TRBV6-1 to TRBJ2-1, with 10 bases aligning to TRBD2. Trimming cost V 6 bases and J 6 bases; bases outside gene matches: 5. This CDR3 contains 14 residues. Germline V CDR1 and CDR2: MNHNS, SASEGT. CDR3 loop: CASSVAGGGNEQFF. The CDR3 coding sequence is TGTGCCAGCAGCGTAGCGGGGGGTGGCAATGAGCAGTTCTTC.

The J gene is TRBJ2-3, the V gene TRBV7-8; a weak D match, TRBD2 (5 bases). Deletions cut 6 bases from V and 2 bases from J, with 15 bases between. Germline V lookup: CDR1 SGHVS, CDR2 FQNEAQ. The CDR3 spans 15 residues. The CDR3 nucleotides read TGTGCCAGCAGAGACCAGCGGAGCTCCACAGATACGCAGTATTTT. Translation gives CASRDQRSSTDTQYF.

The rearrangement uses TRBV2 and TRBJ2-5, with a possible D match to TRBD2 (6 bases). The V gene lost 7 bases and the J gene lost 5 bases, with 11 bases spanning the gap. Germline V gives CDR1 SNHLY, CDR2 FYNNEI. The CDR3 length is 12 residues. The CDR3 DNA is TGTGCCAGCACCGGGGACTCGGAGACCCAGTACTTC. Residues: CASTGDSETQYF.

The genes are TRBV7-2 and TRBJ2-7; D may be TRBD1 (6 bases). V was pared by 5 bases and J by 0 bases, with 11 bases between. CDR1 SGHTA and CDR2 FQGNSA come from the germline V gene. The CDR3 extends over 14 amino acids. In DNA form, the CDR3 reads TGTGCCAGCAGCGCCGACAGGCTCTCCTACGAGCAGTACTTC. Protein sequence: CASSADRLSYEQYF.